A few counts support the clone carrying this TCR beta chain. Antigen unknown. This record belongs to a study of T cell repertoires in cytomegalovirus infection. Overall study results and limits: HLA-C-restricted CMV clonotypes gave the most frequent clonotype in two of eight donors.

MiXCR, run by TCRdb on the reads, gives a single entry per CDR3 protein. The profile shows 180,000 or so distinct CDR3 sequences, about 15% of them singletons. CDR3 size: 13 residues. The V gene's germline CDR1 is MDHEN and CDR2 SYDVKM. V lost 4 bases and J 4 bases, leaving 10 bases between the germline ends. Sequencing input: CD8+ T cells from PBMCs. The V call is TRBV28, the J call TRBJ1-2; maybe TRBD1 (5 bases). The receptor comes from a human donor in good health (CMV status not recorded). Some clones in this sample may be carry-over from other donors' samples. CDR3 in DNA: TGTGCCAGCAGTTCCGACAGTCCCTATGGCTACACCTTC. Its protein product is CASSSDSPYGYTF.